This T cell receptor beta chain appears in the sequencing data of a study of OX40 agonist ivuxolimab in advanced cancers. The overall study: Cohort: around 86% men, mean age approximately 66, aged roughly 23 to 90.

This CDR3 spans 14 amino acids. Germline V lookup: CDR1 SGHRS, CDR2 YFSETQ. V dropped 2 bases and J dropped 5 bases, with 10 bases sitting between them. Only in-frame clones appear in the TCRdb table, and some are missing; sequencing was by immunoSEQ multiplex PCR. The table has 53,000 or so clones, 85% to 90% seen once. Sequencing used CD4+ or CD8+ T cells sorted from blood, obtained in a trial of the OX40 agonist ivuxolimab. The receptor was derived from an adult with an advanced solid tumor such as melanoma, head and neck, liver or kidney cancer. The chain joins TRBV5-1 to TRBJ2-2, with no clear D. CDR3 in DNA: TGCGCCAGCAGCTTACAACTCCTGACCGGGGAGCTGTTTTTT. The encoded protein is CASSLQLLTGELFF.